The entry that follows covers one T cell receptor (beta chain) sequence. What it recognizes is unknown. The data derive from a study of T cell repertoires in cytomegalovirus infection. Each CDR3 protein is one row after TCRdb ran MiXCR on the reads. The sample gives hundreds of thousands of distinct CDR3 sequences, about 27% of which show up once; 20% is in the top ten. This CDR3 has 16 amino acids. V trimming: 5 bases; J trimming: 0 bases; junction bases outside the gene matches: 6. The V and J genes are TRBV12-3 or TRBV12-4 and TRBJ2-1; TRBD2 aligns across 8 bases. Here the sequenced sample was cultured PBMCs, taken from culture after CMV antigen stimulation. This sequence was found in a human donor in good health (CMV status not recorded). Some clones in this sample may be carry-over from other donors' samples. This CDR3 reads CASSKIAGNSYNEQFF. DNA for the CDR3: TGTGCCAGCAGTAAGATAGCGGGAAACTCCTACAATGAGCAGTTCTTC.